This TCR beta chain was captured in a study of blood T cell repertoires in COVID-19. Study information: Italy, Spain and the United States were the sources of the convalescent and acute COVID-19 samples. T cells, B-cell-depleted T cells, or PBMCs supplied cDNA or gDNA.

With 3 bases clipped from V and 3 bases from J, the junction kept 4 bases outside the gene matches. This CDR3 has 14 residues. CDR1 is MNHEY and CDR2 is SMNVEV in the germline V gene (reference sequence). Original processing methods: Reference gene primer amplification yielded estimated nucleated cell counts. This table comes from immunoSEQ multiplex PCR, and its TCRdb copy is limited to in-frame clones, with some not included. V and J calls and clone size come straight from that table; D and trimming were deduced from the DNA. The sample lists about 280,000 clones; approximately 83% were seen once. This clone was observed a single time.

Material for sequencing was peripheral blood. This TCR came from a woman aged 25-40 years who had recovered from COVID-19. The chain recombines TRBV27 with TRBJ1-2; TRBD1 matches 7 bases. The CDR3 protein is CASSLQGGDYGYTF. The CDR3 DNA is TGTGCCAGCAGTTTGCAGGGGGGCGACTATGGCTACACCTTC.